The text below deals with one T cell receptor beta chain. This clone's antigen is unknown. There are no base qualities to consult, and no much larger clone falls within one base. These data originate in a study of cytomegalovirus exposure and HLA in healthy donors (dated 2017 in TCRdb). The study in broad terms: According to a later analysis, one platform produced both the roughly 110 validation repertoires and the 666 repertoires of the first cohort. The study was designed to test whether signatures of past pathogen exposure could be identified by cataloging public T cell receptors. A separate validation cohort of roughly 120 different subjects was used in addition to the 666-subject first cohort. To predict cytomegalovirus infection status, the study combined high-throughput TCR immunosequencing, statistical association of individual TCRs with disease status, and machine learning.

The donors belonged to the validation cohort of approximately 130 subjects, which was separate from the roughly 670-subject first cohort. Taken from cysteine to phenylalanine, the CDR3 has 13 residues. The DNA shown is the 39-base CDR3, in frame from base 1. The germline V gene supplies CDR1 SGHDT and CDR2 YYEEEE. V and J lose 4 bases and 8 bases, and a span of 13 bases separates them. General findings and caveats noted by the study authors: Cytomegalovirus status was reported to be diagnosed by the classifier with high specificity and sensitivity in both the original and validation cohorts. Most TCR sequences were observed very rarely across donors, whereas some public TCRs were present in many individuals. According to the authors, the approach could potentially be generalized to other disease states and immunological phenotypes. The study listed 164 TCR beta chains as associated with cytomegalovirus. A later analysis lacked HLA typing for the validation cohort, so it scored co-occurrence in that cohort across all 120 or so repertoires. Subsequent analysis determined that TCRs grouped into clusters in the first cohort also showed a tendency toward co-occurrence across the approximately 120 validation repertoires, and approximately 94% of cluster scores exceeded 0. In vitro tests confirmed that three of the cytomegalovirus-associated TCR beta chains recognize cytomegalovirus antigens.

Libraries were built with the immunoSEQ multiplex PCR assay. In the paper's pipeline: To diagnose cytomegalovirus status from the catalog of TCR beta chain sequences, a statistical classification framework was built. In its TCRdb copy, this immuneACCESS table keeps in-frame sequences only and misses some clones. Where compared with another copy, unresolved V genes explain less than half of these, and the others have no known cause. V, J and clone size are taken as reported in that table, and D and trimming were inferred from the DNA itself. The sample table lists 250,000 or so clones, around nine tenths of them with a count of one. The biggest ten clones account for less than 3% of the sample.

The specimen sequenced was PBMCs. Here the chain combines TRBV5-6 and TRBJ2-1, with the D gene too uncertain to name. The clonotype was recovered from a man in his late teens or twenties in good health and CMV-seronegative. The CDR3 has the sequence CASSPLASDEQFF. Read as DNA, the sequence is TGTGCCAGCAGCCCCCTCGCCTCGGATGAGCAGTTCTTC.